This paragraph covers one TCR beta chain sequence. Its antigen is currently unknown. The method was immunoSEQ multiplex PCR; TCRdb's version includes in-frame clones alone and lacks a portion of them. The table shows some 10,000 clones, with roughly 65% occurring only once. The sample is drawn from a study of CD4+ T cells in melanoma. Study conclusions and caveats: A reported correlation linked neoantigen-specific CD4+ T cells to CD8+, macrophage and B cell function. In melanoma, neoantigen-specific CD4+ T cells reportedly differed in differentiation state.

V lost 3 bases and J lost 5; bases outside the gene matches: 6. The CDR3 is 14 residues long. Germline loops: CDR1 MNHEY, CDR2 SMNVEV (reference sequence). The chain combines TRBV27 with TRBJ2-5; the match to TRBD2 covers 7 bases. Sequences were obtained from cells from a culture (not recorded whether cultured in vitro). The sequence was obtained from a human donor with melanoma. The CDR3 nucleotides read TGTGCCAGCAGTTTCGGGAGGTATAGGGAGACCCAGTACTTC. It is translated as CASSFGRYRETQYF.